This T cell receptor (beta chain) was retrieved from a study of T cell responses to AZD1222 COVID-19 vaccine. Trimming cost V 7 bases and J 3 bases, with 12 bases left between them. Germline CDR1 reads MNHEY; CDR2 reads SVGAGI. The CDR3 totals 13 residues. Generated by immunoSEQ multiplex PCR, the TCRdb table keeps only in-frame clones and is missing some. The table includes nearly 90,000 clones, roughly 90% detected once. J is TRBJ1-1 and V is TRBV6-5; D unresolved. The TCR comes from an adult in good health. The sample here was peripheral blood, taken on day 0 of AZD1222 vaccination. The CDR3 reads CASTPSGDTEAFF. CDR3 DNA: TGTGCCAGCACCCCCAGTGGGGACACTGAAGCTTTCTTT.